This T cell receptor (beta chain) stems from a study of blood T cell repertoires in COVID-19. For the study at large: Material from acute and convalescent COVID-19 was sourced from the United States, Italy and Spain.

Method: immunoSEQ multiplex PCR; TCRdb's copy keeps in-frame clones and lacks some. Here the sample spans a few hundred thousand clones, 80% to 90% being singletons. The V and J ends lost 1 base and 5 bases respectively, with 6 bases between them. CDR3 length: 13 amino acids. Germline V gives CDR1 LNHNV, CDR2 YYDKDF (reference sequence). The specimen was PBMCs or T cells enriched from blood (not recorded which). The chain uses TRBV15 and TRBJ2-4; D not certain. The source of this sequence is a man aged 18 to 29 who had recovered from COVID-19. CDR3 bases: TGTGCCACCAGCAGAGTTTCTCAAAACATTCAGTACTTC. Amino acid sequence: CATSRVSQNIQYF.